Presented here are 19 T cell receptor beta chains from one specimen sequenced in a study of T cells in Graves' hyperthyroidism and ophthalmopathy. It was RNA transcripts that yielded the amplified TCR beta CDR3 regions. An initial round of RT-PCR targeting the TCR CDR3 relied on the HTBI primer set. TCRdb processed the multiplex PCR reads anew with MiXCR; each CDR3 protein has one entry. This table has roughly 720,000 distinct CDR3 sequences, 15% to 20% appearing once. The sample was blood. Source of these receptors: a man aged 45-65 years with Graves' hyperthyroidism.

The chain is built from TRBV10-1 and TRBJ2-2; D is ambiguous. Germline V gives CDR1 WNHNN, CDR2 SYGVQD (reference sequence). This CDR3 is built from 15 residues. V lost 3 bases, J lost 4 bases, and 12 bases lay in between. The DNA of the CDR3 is TGCGCCAGCAGTGAAGAAAGGGTTCTCACCGGGGAGCTGTTTTTT. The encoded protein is CASSEERVLTGELFF.

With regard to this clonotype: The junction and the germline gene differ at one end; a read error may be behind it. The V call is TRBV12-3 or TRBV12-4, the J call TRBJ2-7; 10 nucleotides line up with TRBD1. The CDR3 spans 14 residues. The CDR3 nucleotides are TGTGCGAGCAGACCGACAGGGGGCTCCTACGAGCAGTGCTTC. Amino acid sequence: CASRPTGGSYEQCF.

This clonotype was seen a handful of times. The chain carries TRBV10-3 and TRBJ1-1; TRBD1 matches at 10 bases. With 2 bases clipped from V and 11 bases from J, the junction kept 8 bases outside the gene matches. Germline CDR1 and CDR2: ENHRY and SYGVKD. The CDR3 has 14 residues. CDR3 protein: CAISEDRGLLWAFF. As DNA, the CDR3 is TGTGCCATCAGTGAGGACAGGGGGCTTCTATGGGCTTTCTTT.

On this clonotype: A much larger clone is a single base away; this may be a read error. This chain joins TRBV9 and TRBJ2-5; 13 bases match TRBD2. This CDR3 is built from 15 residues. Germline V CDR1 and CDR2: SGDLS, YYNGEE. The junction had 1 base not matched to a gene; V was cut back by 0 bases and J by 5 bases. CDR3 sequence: CASSVGTSGGETQYF. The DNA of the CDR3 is TGTGCCAGCAGCGTAGGGACTAGCGGGGGTGAGACCCAGTACTTC. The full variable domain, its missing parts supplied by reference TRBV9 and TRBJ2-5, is DSGVTQTPKHLITATGQRVTLRCSPRSGDLSVYWYQQSLDQGLQFLIQYYNGEERAKGNILERFSAQQFPDLHSELNLSSLELGDSALYFCASSVGTSGGETQYFGPGTRLLVL.

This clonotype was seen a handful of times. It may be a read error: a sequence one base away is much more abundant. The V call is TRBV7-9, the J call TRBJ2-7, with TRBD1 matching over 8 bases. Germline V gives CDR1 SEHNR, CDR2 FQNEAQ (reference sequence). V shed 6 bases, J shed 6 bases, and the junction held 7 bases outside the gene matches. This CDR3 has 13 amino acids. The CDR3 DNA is TGTGCCAGCAGACCGGGCAGGGGGCGCGAGCAGTACTTC. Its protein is CASRPGRGREQYF.

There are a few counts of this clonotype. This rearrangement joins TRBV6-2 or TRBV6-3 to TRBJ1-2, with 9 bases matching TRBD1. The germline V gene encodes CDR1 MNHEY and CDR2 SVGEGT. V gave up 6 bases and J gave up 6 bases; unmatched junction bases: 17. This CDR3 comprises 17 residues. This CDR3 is CASSPSRTGAVLHGYTF. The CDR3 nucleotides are TGTGCCAGCAGCCCGTCTCGGACAGGGGCTGTATTACATGGCTACACCTTC.

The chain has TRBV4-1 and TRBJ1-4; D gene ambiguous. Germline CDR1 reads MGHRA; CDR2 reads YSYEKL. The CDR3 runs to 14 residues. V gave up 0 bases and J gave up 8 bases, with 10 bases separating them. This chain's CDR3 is CASSQDPAREKLFF. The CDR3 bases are TGCGCCAGCAGCCAAGACCCAGCGAGGGAAAAACTGTTTTTT.

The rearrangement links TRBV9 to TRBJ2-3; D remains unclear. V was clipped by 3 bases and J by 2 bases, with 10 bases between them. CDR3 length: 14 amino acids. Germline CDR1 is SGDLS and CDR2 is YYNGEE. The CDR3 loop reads CASSEAGDTDTQYF. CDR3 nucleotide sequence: TGTGCCAGCAGCGAAGCAGGAGACACAGATACGCAGTATTTT. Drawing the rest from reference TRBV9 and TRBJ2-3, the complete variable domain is DSGVTQTPKHLITATGQRVTLRCSPRSGDLSVYWYQQSLDQGLQFLIQYYNGEERAKGNILERFSAQQFPDLHSELNLSSLELGDSALYFCASSEAGDTDTQYFGPGTRLTVL.

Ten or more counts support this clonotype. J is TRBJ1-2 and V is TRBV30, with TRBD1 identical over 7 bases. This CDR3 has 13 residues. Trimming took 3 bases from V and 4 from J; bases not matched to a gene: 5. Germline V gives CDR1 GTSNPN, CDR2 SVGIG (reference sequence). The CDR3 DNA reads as TGTGCCTGGAGGGGAGACAGGGCCTATGGCTACACCTTC. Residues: CAWRGDRAYGYTF.

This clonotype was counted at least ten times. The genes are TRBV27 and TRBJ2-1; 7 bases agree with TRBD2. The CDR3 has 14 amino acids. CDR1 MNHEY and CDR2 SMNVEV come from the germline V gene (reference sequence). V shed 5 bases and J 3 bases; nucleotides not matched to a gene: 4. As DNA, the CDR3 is TGTGCCAGCAGTCGACTAGCAGGCTACAATGAGCAGTTCTTC. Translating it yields CASSRLAGYNEQFF.

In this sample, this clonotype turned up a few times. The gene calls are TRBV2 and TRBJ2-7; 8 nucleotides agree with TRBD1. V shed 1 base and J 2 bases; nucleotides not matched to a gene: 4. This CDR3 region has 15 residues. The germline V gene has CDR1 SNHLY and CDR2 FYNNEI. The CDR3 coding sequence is TGTGCCAGCAGTGAAGTGGGACAGGAGACCTACGAGCAGTACTTC. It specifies CASSEVGQETYEQYF.

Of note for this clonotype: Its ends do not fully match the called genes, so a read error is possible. CDR3 DNA sequence: TGTGCCAGCAGCGTCGGAGGTAGCGGCATCCCAGAGAACTTC. It is translated as CASSVGGSGIPENF. This chain uses TRBV9 with TRBJ2-5; weak D call: TRBD2 (6 bases). Germline V gene sequence: CDR1 SGDLS, CDR2 YYNGEE. The CDR3 is made up of 14 amino acids.

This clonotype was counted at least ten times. CDR3 nucleotide sequence: TGTGCCAGCAGCTTTCTGGGACAGGGTGGCGAAAAACTGTTTTTT. Translated: CASSFLGQGGEKLFF. J is TRBJ1-4 and V is TRBV7-6; 9 bases fit TRBD1. V lost 3 bases to trimming and J lost 8 bases; unmatched junction nucleotides: 7. From germline, CDR1 is SGHVS and CDR2 FNYEAQ. This CDR3 comprises 15 residues.

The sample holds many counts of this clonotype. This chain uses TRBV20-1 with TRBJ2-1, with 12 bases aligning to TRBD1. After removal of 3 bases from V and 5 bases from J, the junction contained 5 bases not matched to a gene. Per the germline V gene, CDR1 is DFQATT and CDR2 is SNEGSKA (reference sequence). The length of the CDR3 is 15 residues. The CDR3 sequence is CSARGDRGRNNEQFF. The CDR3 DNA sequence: TGCAGTGCTAGGGGGGACAGGGGGCGGAACAATGAGCAGTTCTTC.

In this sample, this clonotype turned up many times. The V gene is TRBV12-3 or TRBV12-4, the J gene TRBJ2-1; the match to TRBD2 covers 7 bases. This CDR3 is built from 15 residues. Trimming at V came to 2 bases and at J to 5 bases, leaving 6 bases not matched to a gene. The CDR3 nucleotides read TGTGCCAGCAGTTTAATCCGGCTAGCGGACAATGAGCAGTTCTTC. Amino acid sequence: CASSLIRLADNEQFF.

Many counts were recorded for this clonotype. In DNA form, the CDR3 reads TGCAGTGCTAGAGATTCCGGTTCGGCAGAGCGGACTGAAGCTTTCTTT. Its translation: CSARDSGSAERTEAFF. This chain uses TRBV20-1 with TRBJ1-1; D is unclear. This CDR3 has 16 amino acids. The V gene lost 0 bases and the J gene lost 5 bases, with 19 bases spanning the gap. Germline V gives CDR1 DFQATT, CDR2 SNEGSKA (reference sequence).

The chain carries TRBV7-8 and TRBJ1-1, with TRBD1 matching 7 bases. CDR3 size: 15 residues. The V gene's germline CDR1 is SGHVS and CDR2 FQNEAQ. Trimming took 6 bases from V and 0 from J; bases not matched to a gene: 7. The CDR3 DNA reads TGTGCCAGCAGGACGACAGGGCCCATGAACACTGAAGCTTTCTTT. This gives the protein CASRTTGPMNTEAFF.

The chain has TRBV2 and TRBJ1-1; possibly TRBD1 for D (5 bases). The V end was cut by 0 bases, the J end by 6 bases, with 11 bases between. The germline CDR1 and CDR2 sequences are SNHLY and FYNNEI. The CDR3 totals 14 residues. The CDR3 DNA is TGTGCCAGCAGTGAAGCCTGGTGGGACGCTGAAGCTTTCTTT. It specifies CASSEAWWDAEAFF.

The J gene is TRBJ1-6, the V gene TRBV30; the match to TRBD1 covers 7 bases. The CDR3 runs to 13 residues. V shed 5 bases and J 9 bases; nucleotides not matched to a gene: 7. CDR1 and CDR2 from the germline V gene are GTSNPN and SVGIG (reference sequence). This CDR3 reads CAWAGGGSSPLHF. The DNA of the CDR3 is TGTGCCTGGGCAGGGGGGGGCAGTTCACCCCTCCACTTT.